One and the same sample provided the 29 T cell receptor beta chains below, sequenced in a study of CD8+CD57+ T cells in acquired aplastic anemia (dated by TCRdb to 2017 to 2018). TCRdb lists the instrument as Illumina HiSeq 2000. Profiling of TCR beta VDJ combinations and CDR3 sequences used genomic DNA as the template. TCRdb reprocessing: public reads trimmed at Q25 with fastp, clones called with MiXCR, in-frame beta chains kept. Every entry covers one CDR3 protein and lists the most common genes and DNA from its rows. The sample table lists a few hundred thousand distinct CDR3 sequences, almost 50% of them with a count of one. Jointly, the top ten make up just under 20% of the sample. Expansion of CD8+CD57+ cells had been shown by flow cytometry in the patients chosen for sequencing. Sequencing used sorted CD4+, CD8+, or CD8+CD57+ T cells (not recorded which) from PBMCs. The receptor set was obtained from a human donor with aplastic anemia.

The chain carries TRBV10-1 and TRBJ2-7; 8 bases align to TRBD2. The germline V gene has CDR1 WNHNN and CDR2 SYGVQD (reference sequence). This CDR3 region has 15 residues. The V gene end was trimmed by 4 bases and the J gene end by 1 base; junction bases not matched to a gene: 6. This CDR3 is CASSGGGKFSYEQYF. The CDR3 DNA follows: TGCGCCAGCAGTGGCGGGGGGAAGTTTTCCTACGAGCAGTACTTC.

The table lists this clonotype with many counts. This chain joins TRBV5-1 and TRBJ2-3; weak D call: TRBD2 (5 bases). The CDR3 runs to 15 residues. Germline loops: CDR1 SGHRS, CDR2 YFSETQ. Trimming left V 3 bases short and J 0 bases short, with 11 bases between. The CDR3 region has the DNA TGCGCCAGCAGCTCCATAGCGCCTAGCACAGATACGCAGTATTTT. Amino acid sequence: CASSSIAPSTDTQYF.

The V and J genes are TRBV7-9 and TRBJ1-6; weak D call: TRBD1 (6 bases). Trimming left V 5 bases short and J 6 bases short, with 14 bases between. This CDR3 spans 15 amino acids. CDR1 is SEHNR and CDR2 is FQNEAQ in the germline V gene (reference sequence). The DNA for the CDR3 is TGTGCCAGCAGCCACCACCGGACAGCTAATTCACCCCTCCACTTT. Translated: CASSHHRTANSPLHF. The whole variable domain, remainder taken from reference TRBV7-9 and TRBJ1-6, is DTGVSQNPRHKITKRGQNVTFRCDPISEHNRLYWYRQTLGQGPEFLTYFQNEAQLEKSRLLSDRFSAERPKGSFSTLEIQRTEQGDSAMYLCASSHHRTANSPLHFGNGTRLTVT.

V usage is TRBV7-6 and J usage is TRBJ1-3; weak D call: TRBD1 (6 bases). The CDR3 has 17 amino acids. Germline V lookup: CDR1 SGHVS, CDR2 FNYEAQ. Trimming left V 3 bases short and J 0 bases short, with 15 bases between. The DNA of the CDR3 is TGTGCCAGCAGCTTGGGGCCCCGCAGGGGCTCTGGAAACACCATATATTTT. Residues: CASSLGPRRGSGNTIYF.

This clonotype was recorded at least ten times. The chain joins TRBV6-1 to TRBJ2-7; 12 positions match TRBD2. The CDR3 length is 15 residues. Germline trimming cut 5 bases from V and 4 bases from J; bases unmatched to any gene: 6. Germline lookup yields CDR1 MNHNS and CDR2 SASEGT. CDR3 DNA sequence: TGTGCCAGCAGTCCCCTAGCGGGGGGGCCGTACGAGCAGTACTTC. This encodes CASSPLAGGPYEQYF.

Remarks on this clonotype: An end of the junction does not agree with germline; a read error may underlie this. The chain couples TRBV7-2 to TRBJ1-5; 10 nucleotides agree with TRBD1. The germline V gene has CDR1 SGHTA and CDR2 FQGNSA. This CDR3 has 14 amino acids. The CDR3 region is CASSRDRGNQPQHF. The CDR3 nucleotides read TGCGCCAGCAGCCGGGACAGGGGAAATCAGCCCCAGCATTTT.

This clonotype was seen many times. DNA for the CDR3: TGTGCCACCAGCAGAGATTTGCAGGACGAAAAACTGTTTTTT. Its translation is CATSRDLQDEKLFF. This chain links TRBV15 with TRBJ1-4; the D is unclear. The V gene lost 0 bases and the J gene lost 8 bases, with 10 bases spanning the gap. The CDR3 runs 14 residues. Germline lookup yields CDR1 LNHNV and CDR2 YYDKDF (reference sequence).

This clonotype showed up many times. The genes are TRBV5-6 and TRBJ1-1; maybe TRBD1 (5 bases). Germline V lookup: CDR1 SGHDT, CDR2 YYEEEE. V was pared by 3 bases and J by 10 bases, with 10 bases between. The CDR3 is 11 residues long. Here the CDR3 reads CASSWGDRAFF. The CDR3 DNA reads TGTGCCAGCAGCTGGGGGGATCGAGCTTTCTTT. Full variable domain (remainder filled in from reference TRBV5-6 and TRBJ1-1): DAGVTQSPTHLIKTRGQQVTLRCSPKSGHDTVSWYQQALGQGPQFIFQYYEEEERQRGNFPDRFSGHQFPNYSSELNVNALLLGDSALYLCASSWGDRAFFGQGTRLTVV.

This chain connects TRBV2 to TRBJ2-1; TRBD1 might be the D (6 bases). CDR1 and CDR2 (germline): SNHLY, FYNNEI. The CDR3 is made up of 14 amino acids. The V gene lost 6 bases and the J gene lost 7 bases, with 16 bases spanning the gap. The DNA for the CDR3 is TGTGCCAGCAGAGTTGGGGGCCTGGGGAATGAGCAGTTCTTC. Amino acid sequence: CASRVGGLGNEQFF.

This clonotype has at least ten counts. The chain combines TRBV7-2 with TRBJ1-4, with D maybe TRBD1 (6 bases). The CDR3 spans 16 residues. V dropped 5 bases and J dropped 4 bases, with 17 bases sitting between them. Germline CDR1 SGHTA, CDR2 FQGNSA. CDR3 sequence (DNA): TGTGCCAGCAGCGCAGCGGGGGGGGCTTATAATGAAAAACTGTTTTTT. This sequence encodes CASSAAGGAYNEKLFF.

The rearrangement uses TRBV5-4 and TRBJ1-4; 8 nucleotides agree with TRBD1. This CDR3 is built from 15 residues. Germline CDR1 reads SGHNT; CDR2 reads YYREEE (reference sequence). With V trimmed by 3 bases and J by 6 bases, 7 bases remained unmatched. CDR3 sequence (DNA): TGTGCCAGCAGCTCGGGACAGGTGGCAGATGAAAAACTGTTTTTT. This codes for CASSSGQVADEKLFF.

This clonotype has ten or more counts. V gene TRBV12-3 or TRBV12-4 combines with J gene TRBJ2-1; no reliable D call. Deletions cut 1 base from V and 8 bases from J, with 12 bases between. This CDR3 has 14 amino acids. CDR3 bases: TGTGCCAGCAGTTTAGGGAGCCCTAGGGATGAGCAGTTCTTC. Translated, it gives CASSLGSPRDEQFF.

The chain links TRBV5-1 to TRBJ2-2; TRBD1 aligns across 7 bases. This CDR3 spans 16 amino acids. With 4 bases clipped from V and 4 bases from J, the junction kept 10 bases outside the gene matches. Germline V gives CDR1 SGHRS, CDR2 YFSETQ. The CDR3 bases are TGCGCCAGCAGCCAGTACGGGACAGACTCCACCGGGGAGCTGTTTTTT. The encoded protein is CASSQYGTDSTGELFF.

This chain's CDR3 is CASSLQGQFDEQYF. The CDR3 DNA reads as TGTGCCAGCAGCTTACAGGGACAGTTCGACGAGCAGTACTTC. The chain joins TRBV11-3 to TRBJ2-7; 7 nucleotides line up with TRBD1. The CDR3 extends over 14 amino acids. Germline V gene data show CDR1 as SGHNT and CDR2 as YENEEA. V was clipped by 2 bases and J by 5 bases; unmatched bases: 6.

This clonotype has more than one count but fewer than ten. This chain connects TRBV10-3 to TRBJ2-5; D may be TRBD2 (5 bases). Germline V gene lookup returns CDR1 ENHRY and CDR2 SYGVKD. This CDR3 is 15 amino acids long. V gave up 0 bases and J gave up 4 bases, with 12 bases separating them. The CDR3 DNA reads as TGTGCCATCAGTGAGTCTCGCGGGCAACCAGAGACCCAGTACTTC. Its translation: CAISESRGQPETQYF.

Many counts were recorded for this clonotype. This chain uses TRBV5-1 with TRBJ2-7; D is uncertain. Looked up from germline, CDR1 is SGHRS and CDR2 is YFSETQ. CDR3 length: 13 residues. Trimming took 4 bases from V and 4 from J, leaving 12 bases between them. The CDR3 region is CASSPPSLYEQYF. In DNA form, the CDR3 reads TGCGCCAGCAGCCCCCCCTCCCTATACGAGCAGTACTTC.

This clonotype showed up many times. The chain's CDR3 is CSASFGENYGYTF. The CDR3 nucleotides read TGCAGTGCTAGTTTTGGGGAGAACTATGGCTACACCTTC. The chain combines TRBV20-1 with TRBJ1-2; D uncertain. The V end lost 3 bases, the J end lost 2 bases, and 10 bases lay between the germline ends. The CDR3 loop spans 13 amino acids. Germline V gene lookup returns CDR1 DFQATT and CDR2 SNEGSKA (reference sequence).

This rearrangement joins TRBV15 to TRBJ1-6, with D possibly TRBD1 on 6 matching bases. Germline V lookup: CDR1 LNHNV, CDR2 YYDKDF (reference sequence). The CDR3 length is 13 residues. V lost 3 bases, J lost 14 bases, and 14 bases lay in between. Here the CDR3 DNA reads TGTGCCACCAGCAGCCGGGACATAGGGTCCCTCCACTTT. This codes for CATSSRDIGSLHF.

As for this clonotype: An end of the junction differs from the germline gene, which may be a read error. The V and J genes are TRBV5-1 and TRBJ2-6; maybe TRBD2 (6 bases). The CDR3 runs to 17 residues. The V gene's germline CDR1 is SGHRS and CDR2 YFSETQ. CDR3 in DNA: TGTGCCAGCAGCGGGCGGGGCCAGTACTCTGGGGCCAACGTCCTGACTTTC. It codes for CASSGRGQYSGANVLTF. The full variable domain, rest sourced from reference TRBV5-1 and TRBJ2-6, is KAGVTQTPRYLIKTRGQQVTLSCSPISGHRSVSWYQQTPGQGLQFLFEYFSETQRNKGNFPGRFSGRQFSNSRSEMNVSTLELGDSALYLCASSGRGQYSGANVLTFGAGSRLTVL.

This clonotype was recorded a few times. CDR3 coding DNA: TGTGCCAGCAGTGCGTTTAGGACTAGCAGGGGTGCGCCCTACGAGCAGTACTTC. This gives the protein CASSAFRTSRGAPYEQYF. V is TRBV12-3 or TRBV12-4 and J is TRBJ2-7; TRBD2 matches 8 bases. J was trimmed by 2 bases and V by 5 bases; bases with no gene match: 17. The CDR3 length is 18 residues.

The chain combines TRBV7-2 with TRBJ2-5, with 8 nucleotides matching TRBD2. This CDR3 is 18 amino acids long. The germline V gene encodes CDR1 SGHTA and CDR2 FQGNSA. Germline trimming cut 4 bases from V and 2 bases from J; bases unmatched to any gene: 15. For the CDR3, the DNA is TGTGCCAGCAGCTCCCCCCGGGAGGGGAAGTCGTTACAAGAGACCCAGTACTTC. It encodes CASSSPREGKSLQETQYF.

V and J are TRBV29-1 and TRBJ2-3; 12 nucleotides match TRBD1. This CDR3 contains 15 residues. Trimming cost V 4 bases and J 3 bases; bases outside gene matches: 5. Germline V lookup: CDR1 SQVTM, CDR2 ANQGSEA. This chain's CDR3 is CSVAGTGGATDTQYF. CDR3 coding DNA: TGCAGCGTTGCGGGGACAGGGGGCGCGACAGATACGCAGTATTTT.

This clonotype was seen repeatedly, ten times or more. This chain connects TRBV20-1 to TRBJ2-7; 10 bases are a match to TRBD1. The germline V gene encodes CDR1 DFQATT and CDR2 SNEGSKA (reference sequence). With 5 bases clipped from V and 6 bases from J, the junction kept 7 bases outside the gene matches. The CDR3 extends over 13 amino acids. The DNA of the CDR3 is TGCAGTGCTGAAAGGGACAGGGGTGGCGAGCAGTACTTC. This translates into CSAERDRGGEQYF.

The chain recombines TRBV10-3 with TRBJ2-3; TRBD2 is a possible D gene (6 bases). The V gene lost 4 bases and the J gene lost 8 bases, with 16 bases spanning the gap. The CDR3 length is 14 residues. The germline gives CDR1 ENHRY, CDR2 SYGVKD. The CDR3 is CAISVKEEGSTQYF. The CDR3 nucleotides are TGTGCCATCAGTGTAAAGGAGGAGGGGAGTACGCAGTATTTT.

V and J are TRBV28 and TRBJ1-2, with 7 bases fitting TRBD1. J was trimmed by 0 bases and V by 5 bases; bases with no gene match: 9. There are 16 residues in the CDR3. The V gene's germline CDR1 is MDHEN and CDR2 SYDVKM. CDR3 bases: TGTGCCAGCAGTACCCCCCGACAGGGAGCTAACTATGGCTACACCTTC. Its translation is CASSTPRQGANYGYTF.

The chain recombines TRBV6-1 with TRBJ1-1, with 7 bases fitting TRBD1. The ends lost 6 bases at V and 2 bases at J; junction bases unmatched: 15. Germline CDR1 MNHNS, CDR2 SASEGT. The CDR3 covers 17 residues. DNA of the CDR3: TGTGCCAGCAGCGTAGAGCCGGGACAGCAGATTAACACTGAAGCTTTCTTT. This sequence encodes CASSVEPGQQINTEAFF.

This clonotype showed up many times. CDR3: CASSLNKGASTDTQYF. CDR3 sequence (DNA): TGTGCCAGCAGCTTAAATAAAGGGGCTAGCACAGATACGCAGTATTTT. The V call is TRBV5-6, the J call TRBJ2-3; the D gene is possibly TRBD1 (5 bases). The CDR3 has 16 amino acids. Between the trimmed V and J ends, which lost 2 bases and 0 bases, there was a span of 13 bases. Looked up from germline, CDR1 is SGHDT and CDR2 is YYEEEE. Using reference TRBV5-6 and TRBJ2-3 for the parts outside the CDR3, the full variable domain is DAGVTQSPTHLIKTRGQQVTLRCSPKSGHDTVSWYQQALGQGPQFIFQYYEEEERQRGNFPDRFSGHQFPNYSSELNVNALLLGDSALYLCASSLNKGASTDTQYFGPGTRLTVL.

This clonotype turned up a few times. The chain uses TRBV5-8 and TRBJ1-2, with D unresolved. CDR1 is SGHTS and CDR2 is YDEGEE in the germline V gene. The CDR3 is made up of 11 amino acids. V was clipped by 8 bases and J by 6 bases, with 11 bases between them. CDR3 coding DNA: TGTGCCAGACGGGAACCGGATGGCTACACCTTC. It codes for CARREPDGYTF.

This chain connects TRBV6-5 to TRBJ1-1; D gene unclear. The CDR3 length is 14 residues. Between the trimmed V and J ends, which lost 5 bases and 4 bases, there was a span of 14 bases. CDR1 and CDR2 (germline): MNHEY, SVGAGI. CDR3 in amino acids: CASSDLRGFTEAFF. The CDR3 DNA sequence: TGTGCCAGCAGTGACCTACGCGGGTTCACTGAAGCTTTCTTT.